This entry is about one T cell receptor beta chain. This entry belongs to a study of monozygotic twins with inflammatory bowel disease. This CDR3 is 14 amino acids long. Germline-derived CDR1 and CDR2 are SGHRS and YFSETQ. Following a re-call of the 5' RACE reads, TCRdb has one entry per CDR3 protein and lacks DNA. Recorded for this sample: approximately 200,000 distinct CDR3 sequences. This sequence joins TRBV5-1 and TRBJ2-3; TCRdb's assignment of TRBD1 cannot be checked, as there is no DNA. Sequenced input: blood. The sequence was collected from a human donor with ulcerative colitis or Crohn's disease, or a healthy co-twin of an affected twin (not recorded which). The CDR3 reads CASSFDRDARTQYF.